Each of the 12 T cell receptor beta chains below was sequenced from the same sample in a study of chemoradiotherapy in HPV16-positive cancers. The method was immunoSEQ multiplex PCR; TCRdb's version includes in-frame clones alone and lacks a portion of them. The sample lists 20,000 or so clones, about four fifths occurring once. The sequencing used blood, collected from a patient who underwent chemoradiotherapy. All receptors come from a human donor with HPV-associated anogenital cancer.

This clone was recorded only once. The CDR3 reads CASSQGGSGRISYEQYF. CDR3 coding DNA: TGCGCCAGCAGCCAAGGCGGATCGGGGCGGATTTCCTACGAGCAGTACTTC. The V gene is TRBV4-3, the J gene TRBJ2-7, with D perhaps TRBD1 or TRBD2 (5 bases each). Trimming cost V 1 base and J 1 base, with 17 bases left between them. The CDR3 is made up of 17 amino acids. Germline CDR1 and CDR2: LGHNA and YSLEER.

The V and J genes are TRBV28 and TRBJ1-1; tentative D call: TRBD1 (6 bases). V was trimmed by 7 bases and J by 8 bases, leaving 14 bases between them. Germline assignment: CDR1 MDHEN and CDR2 SYDVKM. The CDR3 is 12 amino acids. CDR3 DNA: TGTGCCAGCATCCCCCTAGGGACAGAAGCTTTCTTT. It codes for CASIPLGTEAFF.

V and J are TRBV11-1 and TRBJ2-7; no definite D call. The V gene lost 0 bases and the J gene lost 2 bases, with 11 bases spanning the gap. CDR1 and CDR2 from the germline V gene are SGHAT and FQDESV (reference sequence). The CDR3 is 15 residues long. DNA for the CDR3: TGTGCCAGCAGCTTAGCGGTGGGGAATCCCTACGAGCAGTACTTC. It yields the protein CASSLAVGNPYEQYF. The full variable domain, in which reference TRBV11-1 and TRBJ2-7 provide the parts outside the CDR3, is EAEVAQSPRYKITEKSQAVAFWCDPISGHATLYWYRQILGQGPELLVQFQDESVVDDSQLPKDRFSAERLKGVDSTLKIQPAELGDSAMYLCASSLAVGNPYEQYFGPGTRLTVT.

The chain links TRBV5-6 to TRBJ2-7; 7 bases match TRBD1. CDR1 is SGHDT and CDR2 is YYEEEE in the germline V gene. This CDR3 spans 13 amino acids. The J segment lost 3 bases and the V segment lost 3 bases, leaving 3 bases of the junction unmatched. CDR3 region: CASSSNRGYEQYF. The CDR3 DNA reads TGTGCCAGCAGCTCAAACAGGGGCTACGAGCAGTACTTC.

V is TRBV15 and J is TRBJ2-5; D possibly corresponds to TRBD2 (5 bases). Trimming removed 5 bases at V and 3 bases at J, with 19 bases between. The CDR3 has 16 residues. Per the germline V gene, CDR1 is LNHNV and CDR2 is YYDKDF (reference sequence). The CDR3: CATSVTSREIKETQYF. DNA of the CDR3: TGTGCCACCAGCGTAACGAGTAGGGAGATCAAAGAGACCCAGTACTTC. The full variable domain, completed using reference TRBV15 and TRBJ2-5, is DAMVIQNPRYQVTQFGKPVTLSCSQTLNHNVMYWYQQKSSQAPKLLFHYYDKDFNNEADTPDNFQSRRPNTSFCFLDIRSPGLGDTAMYLCATSVTSREIKETQYFGPGTRLLVL.

The chain employs TRBV10-1 and TRBJ2-7; possible D gene TRBD1, 5 bases. CDR1 is WNHNN, CDR2 SYGVQD, per germline (reference sequence). There are 13 residues in the CDR3. V lost 5 bases and J 3 bases, leaving 11 bases between the germline ends. CDR3 protein: CASSQGFGYEQYF. Written as DNA, the CDR3 is TGCGCCAGCAGTCAGGGTTTCGGCTACGAGCAGTACTTC.

The chain joins TRBV19 to TRBJ2-1; a weak D match, TRBD2 (6 bases). Germline V gene lookup returns CDR1 LNHDA and CDR2 SQIVND (reference sequence). Trimming took 0 bases from V and 8 from J, leaving 20 bases between them. This CDR3 has 17 amino acids. This CDR3 reads CASSIDPAGWQEDEQFF. The CDR3, as DNA: TGTGCCAGTAGTATAGACCCGGCGGGATGGCAGGAGGATGAGCAGTTCTTC.

The V call is TRBV19, the J call TRBJ1-2; 8 bases align to TRBD1. The V gene's germline CDR1 is LNHDA and CDR2 SQIVND (reference sequence). The junction had 7 bases not matched to a gene; V was cut back by 3 bases and J by 13 bases. CDR3 length: 12 amino acids. CDR3 residues: CASSMTGDTFTF. As DNA, the CDR3 is TGTGCCAGTAGTATGACAGGGGATACTTTCACCTTC. The full variable domain, rest sourced from reference TRBV19 and TRBJ1-2, is DGGITQSPKYLFRKEGQNVTLSCEQNLNHDAMYWYRQDPGQGLRLIYYSQIVNDFQKGDIAEGYSVSREKKESFPLTVTSAQKNPTAFYLCASSMTGDTFTFGSGTRLTVV.

As regards this clone: Other nucleotide sequences from this sample produce the same CDR3. This chain joins TRBV4-2 and TRBJ2-5; D is perhaps TRBD2 (6 bases). The germline V gene has CDR1 LGHNA and CDR2 YNFKEQ. The CDR3 sequence is 14 residues long. Trimming left V 0 bases short and J 5 bases short, with 10 bases between. In DNA, the CDR3 is TGTGCCAGCAGCCAAGAACGTGGGGGGGAGACCCAGTACTTC. Amino acid sequence: CASSQERGGETQYF.

As regards this clone: One junction end disagrees with the germline gene, perhaps due to a read error. V gene TRBV7-7 combines with J gene TRBJ2-2, with 7 nucleotides matching TRBD2. The CDR3 runs to 14 residues. Per the germline V gene, CDR1 is SSHAT and CDR2 is FNYEAQ (reference sequence). The CDR3 here is CASSPGGGTGELFF. CDR3 sequence (DNA): TGTGCTAGCAGTCCGGGAGGAGGCACCGGGGAGCTGTTTTTT.

This clone counts as medium-sized. J is TRBJ2-7 and V is TRBV29-1, with a possible D match to TRBD2 (5 bases). Germline assignment: CDR1 SQVTM and CDR2 ANQGSEA. This CDR3 has 14 amino acids. Trimming removed 4 bases at V and 2 bases at J, with 15 bases between. The CDR3 DNA sequence: TGCAGCGTTGTGAGGGCTGGGGAACCCTACGAGCAGTACTTC. It translates to CSVVRAGEPYEQYF.

This sequence joins TRBV6-1 and TRBJ1-1, with D unresolved. The CDR3 is made up of 15 amino acids. The germline V gene encodes CDR1 MNHNS and CDR2 SASEGT. Trimming left V 11 bases short and J 0 bases short, with 19 bases between. This CDR3 is CAGLLQIGMNTEAFF. CDR3 DNA: TGTGCCGGTTTGCTGCAGATAGGCATGAACACTGAAGCTTTCTTT.